The 21 T cell receptor beta chains presented below share a single source sample, sequenced in a study of CD8+CD57+ T cells in acquired aplastic anemia. Previously, flow cytometry had revealed CD8+CD57+ cell expansion in the patients chosen for sequencing. Genomic DNA templated the TCR beta VDJ and CDR3 profiling. MiXCR, applied by TCRdb to the reads, yields one record per CDR3 protein. The repertoire holds 150,000 or so distinct CDR3 sequences, with about 45% as singletons. The specimen sequenced was sorted CD4+, CD8+, or CD8+CD57+ T cells (not recorded which) from PBMCs. The receptor set was obtained from a human donor with aplastic anemia.

The chain employs TRBV2 and TRBJ1-2, with D maybe TRBD1 (5 bases). Trimming took off 6 bases at V and 4 bases at J, with 12 bases between the two ends. In germline, CDR1 is SNHLY, CDR2 FYNNEI. The CDR3 totals 13 residues. The CDR3 region is CASRPGPSYGYTF. CDR3 coding DNA: TGTGCCAGCAGGCCGGGACCAAGCTATGGCTACACCTTC.

The J gene is TRBJ1-2, the V gene TRBV20-1, with 7 bases that match TRBD1. The CDR3 runs 12 residues. Germline-derived CDR1 and CDR2 are DFQATT and SNEGSKA (reference sequence). Trimming took 6 bases from V and 8 from J; bases not matched to a gene: 9. CDR3 loop: CSAEKTGIGYTF. DNA for the CDR3: TGCAGTGCCGAAAAGACAGGGATCGGCTACACCTTC.

This chain joins TRBV5-1 and TRBJ2-7, with D possibly TRBD1 on 5 matching bases. The V end was cut by 1 base, the J end by 2 bases, with 10 bases between. CDR3 length: 14 residues. Per germline, CDR1 SGHRS and CDR2 YFSETQ. CDR3 in DNA: TGCGCCAGCAGCTTGAACCCCAGGGCCTACGAGCAGTACTTC. It translates to CASSLNPRAYEQYF.

V and J are TRBV19 and TRBJ2-5, with 9 bases matching TRBD2. The ends lost 3 bases at V and 5 bases at J; junction bases unmatched: 4. Germline CDR1 LNHDA, CDR2 SQIVND (reference sequence). The CDR3 has 14 amino acids. The CDR3 reads CASSIKGLAETQYF. The CDR3 DNA sequence: TGTGCCAGTAGTATCAAGGGACTAGCTGAGACCCAGTACTTC. Variable domain in full (rest from reference TRBV19 and TRBJ2-5): DGGITQSPKYLFRKEGQNVTLSCEQNLNHDAMYWYRQDPGQGLRLIYYSQIVNDFQKGDIAEGYSVSREKKESFPLTVTSAQKNPTAFYLCASSIKGLAETQYFGPGTRLLVL.

The gene calls are TRBV10-3 and TRBJ2-7; weak D call: TRBD1 (6 bases). Trimming removed 6 bases from V and 3 bases from J, with 18 bases in between. The germline V gene has CDR1 ENHRY and CDR2 SYGVKD. This CDR3 is 15 amino acids long. CDR3 sequence (DNA): TGTGCCATCAGCCGATCAGGGGATCCCGGCTACGAGCAGTACTTC. Protein sequence: CAISRSGDPGYEQYF.

In its sample, this clonotype was seen a few times. This sequence joins TRBV7-8 and TRBJ2-7; the D is unclear. With 5 bases removed from V and 5 bases from J, the gap between germline ends came to 10 bases. This CDR3 has 12 amino acids. Germline CDR1 reads SGHVS; CDR2 reads FQNEAQ. This CDR3 reads CASSRPGNEQYF. CDR3 DNA: TGTGCCAGCAGCCGCCCTGGAAACGAGCAGTACTTC.

The chain carries TRBV25-1 and TRBJ1-1; the match to TRBD1 covers 7 bases. The CDR3 has 13 residues. V shed 6 bases, J shed 8 bases, and the junction held 9 bases outside the gene matches. Per germline, CDR1 MGHDK and CDR2 SYGVNS. CDR3 amino acids: CASSEPGQTEAFF. DNA for the CDR3: TGTGCCAGCAGCGAACCGGGACAGACAGAAGCTTTCTTT.

This clonotype came up once. V gene TRBV12-3 or TRBV12-4 combines with J gene TRBJ2-5; D is unresolved. Trimming took off 2 bases at V and 2 bases at J, with 3 bases between the two ends. This CDR3 contains 12 residues. The CDR3 DNA is TGTGCCAGCAGTTTAAATCAAGAGACCCAGTACTTC. This sequence encodes CASSLNQETQYF.

V and J are TRBV7-8 and TRBJ2-7; 8 bases align to TRBD1. Germline V gives CDR1 SGHVS, CDR2 FQNEAQ. There are 13 residues in the CDR3. V was clipped by 5 bases and J by 3 bases; unmatched bases: 3. This chain's CDR3 is CASSQDRDYEQYF. In DNA form, the CDR3 reads TGTGCCAGCAGCCAGGACAGGGACTACGAGCAGTACTTC.

This sequence joins TRBV14 and TRBJ1-2, with a weak D call TRBD1 (5 bases). Germline V gene lookup returns CDR1 SGHDN and CDR2 FVKESK. CDR3 length: 13 amino acids. V lost 4 bases to trimming and J lost 4 bases, with 10 bases between them. In DNA, the CDR3 is TGTGCCAGCAGCCTCGGACATGTCTATGGCTACACCTTC. Translated: CASSLGHVYGYTF.

A remark on this clonotype: The DNA is omitted, as the CDR3 cannot be located on it reliably, and the CDR3 follows TCRdb's listing. The chain joins TRBV29-1 to TRBJ2-3; the tabulated D call, TRBD1, remains unverified against the DNA. The germline V gene encodes CDR1 SQVTM and CDR2 ANQGSEA. The CDR3 sequence runs 14 residues, both termini included. The CDR3 reads CSVDFGPGGDTQYF.

This chain uses TRBV7-2 with TRBJ2-5; D is ambiguous. Germline V gene data show CDR1 as SGHTA and CDR2 as FQGNSA. Between the trimmed V and J ends, which lost 6 bases and 3 bases, there was a span of 11 bases. The CDR3 contains 13 residues. CDR3 loop: CASSSFWEETQYF. The DNA for the CDR3 is TGTGCCAGCAGTTCCTTTTGGGAAGAGACCCAGTACTTC.

CDR3: CATSTGDNSPLHF. The CDR3 DNA reads as TGTGCCACGTCGACAGGTGATAATTCACCCCTCCACTTT. This chain joins TRBV19 and TRBJ1-6; TRBD1 is a possible D gene (6 bases). Trimming cost V 10 bases and J 5 bases, with 12 bases left between them. CDR1 is LNHDA and CDR2 is SQIVND in the germline V gene (reference sequence). This CDR3 contains 13 residues.

This clonotype was counted a few times. V and J are TRBV20-1 and TRBJ2-5; no reliable D call. Trimming removed 4 bases at V and 5 bases at J, with 14 bases between. The CDR3 sequence is 13 residues long. Germline lookup yields CDR1 DFQATT and CDR2 SNEGSKA (reference sequence). CDR3 region: CSAKVVSGETQYF. The CDR3 coding sequence is TGCAGTGCTAAGGTAGTTAGTGGTGAGACCCAGTACTTC.

This clonotype has at least ten counts. The chain is built from TRBV12-3 or TRBV12-4 and TRBJ1-6, with 9 bases lining up with TRBD1. The CDR3 spans 13 residues. The V gene end was trimmed by 5 bases and the J gene end by 8 bases; junction bases not matched to a gene: 1. The CDR3 sequence is CASSRTGDSPLHF. CDR3 DNA: TGTGCCAGCAGTCGGACAGGGGATTCACCCCTCCACTTT.

To note about this clonotype: Its ends do not fully match the called genes, so a read error is possible. The V call is TRBV2, the J call TRBJ1-1, with no clear D. Germline V CDR1 and CDR2: SNHLY, FYNNEI. The CDR3 runs 15 residues. Here the CDR3 DNA reads TGCGCCAGCAGTGACCATGGACTGCAGAACACTGAAGCTCTCTTT. It is translated as CASSDHGLQNTEALF.

The chain combines TRBV5-1 with TRBJ2-7; 11 bases are shared with TRBD1. CDR1 is SGHRS, CDR2 YFSETQ, per germline. The CDR3 runs to 13 residues. V was clipped by 8 bases and J by 5 bases; unmatched bases: 6. The CDR3 spells CASTGQGAHEQYF. Written as DNA, the CDR3 is TGCGCCAGTACCGGACAGGGGGCCCACGAGCAGTACTTC.

About this clonotype: This may be a read error, as it is one base from a much larger clone. Here the CDR3 omits its conserved ending phenylalanine or tryptophan, so a read error is the likely source. This chain uses TRBV20-1 with TRBJ2-1; TRBD2 is a possible D gene (5 bases). This CDR3 comprises 15 residues. V lost 0 bases, J lost 1 base, and 10 bases lay in between. The germline gives CDR1 DFQATT, CDR2 SNEGSKA (reference sequence). CDR3 residues: CSARDLKRSYNEQFL. CDR3 DNA sequence: TGCAGTGCTAGAGATTTAAAGCGGTCCTACAATGAGCAGTTCCTC.

The gene calls are TRBV3-1 and TRBJ1-2; D is unresolved. The length of the CDR3 is 16 residues. V was shortened by 0 bases and J by 1 base, with 12 bases between the two germline ends. Germline CDR1 is LGHDT and CDR2 is YNNKEL (reference sequence). CDR3 region: CASSQDSGSLNYGYTF. The CDR3 DNA is TGTGCCAGCAGCCAAGACTCGGGCAGCCTTAACTATGGCTACACCTTC.

The chain combines TRBV11-1 with TRBJ2-2; tentatively, D is TRBD2 (7 bases). The V gene's germline CDR1 is SGHAT and CDR2 FQDESV (reference sequence). The V end lost 0 bases, the J end lost 5 bases, and 16 bases lay between the germline ends. This CDR3 region has 17 residues. CDR3 loop: CASSLARSGGGTGELFF. DNA of the CDR3: TGTGCCAGCAGCTTAGCGCGGTCGGGGGGCGGGACCGGGGAGCTGTTTTTT.

This chain connects TRBV15 to TRBJ2-7; TRBD2 matches at 10 bases. The junction had 3 bases not matched to a gene; V was cut back by 1 base and J by 3 bases. The length of the CDR3 is 15 residues. Germline CDR1 LNHNV, CDR2 YYDKDF (reference sequence). The CDR3: CATSRGTSGLYEQYF. CDR3 sequence (DNA): TGTGCCACCAGCAGAGGGACTAGCGGACTCTACGAGCAGTACTTC.